What follows is one TCR beta chain and its context. Original methodology: Scientists estimated how many nucleated cells there were by amplifying reference gene primers. Sequencing was performed with immunoSEQ multiplex PCR; in TCRdb, only in-frame clones are kept and a portion is missing. V, J and clone size are taken as reported in that table, and D and trimming were inferred from the DNA itself. The table lists about 82,000 clones, more than 70% of them singletons. The CDR3 length is 16 residues. V lost 1 base and J lost 4; bases outside the gene matches: 9. Looked up from germline, CDR1 is SGHDT and CDR2 is YYEEEE. These data come from a study of blood T cell repertoires in COVID-19. Study-level background: Sources were T cells, B-cell-depleted T cells, or PBMCs; the material itself was cDNA or gDNA.

The clonotype comes from an older woman with acute or convalescent COVID-19. The V gene is TRBV5-6, the J gene TRBJ1-2, with 8 bases lining up with TRBD1. The sequenced material came from peripheral blood. Written as DNA, the CDR3 is TGTGCCAGCAGCTTGCGGACAGGGAGCGTCGGCTATGGCTACACCTTC. Residues: CASSLRTGSVGYGYTF.